These 24 T cell receptor beta chains originate from one sample sequenced in a study of T cells in Graves' hyperthyroidism and ophthalmopathy. Amplified TCR beta CDR3 regions derived from RNA transcripts. The HTBI primer set drove a first-round RT-PCR of the TCR CDR3. TCRdb processed the multiplex PCR reads anew with MiXCR; each CDR3 protein has one entry. The sample lists 380,000 or so distinct CDR3 sequences, about 13% occurring once. The sample was blood. The receptors derive from a man between 25 and 39 years old with Graves' hyperthyroidism that later progressed to Graves' ophthalmopathy.

Only a few counts were recorded for this clonotype. J is TRBJ2-3 and V is TRBV20-1; 7 bases line up with TRBD2. The germline V gene has CDR1 DFQATT and CDR2 SNEGSKA (reference sequence). The trim removed 3 bases at V and 7 bases at J, leaving 10 bases unmatched. The CDR3 totals 14 residues. CDR3 bases: TGCAGTGCTAGGCCTCGACTAGCCGATTATACGCAGTATTTT. Residues: CSARPRLADYTQYF.

The table lists this clonotype with a few counts. V and J are TRBV5-4 and TRBJ1-1; D is ambiguous. The ends were cut back, 4 bases at V and 4 bases at J, with 14 bases in the middle. This CDR3 is 14 amino acids long. The germline V gene encodes CDR1 SGHNT and CDR2 YYREEE (reference sequence). The CDR3 is CASSPGWGGTEAFF. The DNA of the CDR3 is TGTGCCAGCAGCCCCGGATGGGGAGGCACTGAAGCTTTCTTT. Together with reference TRBV5-4 and TRBJ1-1, the CDR3 gives the full variable domain: ETGVTQSPTHLIKTRGQQVTLRCSSQSGHNTVSWYQQALGQGPQFIFQYYREEENGRGNFPPRFSGLQFPNYSSELNVNALELDDSALYLCASSPGWGGTEAFFGQGTRLTVV.

The V gene is TRBV7-2, the J gene TRBJ1-1; unclear D gene. V was shortened by 2 bases and J by 5 bases, with 15 bases between the two germline ends. Germline values: CDR1 SGHTA, CDR2 FQGNSA. CDR3 length: 15 residues. CDR3 amino acids: CASSLRVDWGTEAFF. As DNA, the CDR3 is TGTGCCAGCAGCTTAAGGGTGGATTGGGGTACTGAAGCTTTCTTT.

CDR3 sequence (DNA): TGTGCCAGCAGCCAAGATAATAGCGGGGGGAGCACAGATACGCAGTATTTT. Translating gives CASSQDNSGGSTDTQYF. The chain joins TRBV3-1 to TRBJ2-3; 10 bases are shared with TRBD2. The CDR3 consists of 17 residues. In germline, CDR1 is LGHDT, CDR2 YNNKEL (reference sequence). V lost 0 bases and J lost 0; bases outside the gene matches: 3.

This clonotype showed up many times. The chain has TRBV10-3 and TRBJ2-7; D possibly corresponds to TRBD1 (6 bases). V lost 10 bases and J 4 bases, leaving 14 bases between the germline ends. Germline CDR1 is ENHRY and CDR2 is SYGVKD. The CDR3 is made up of 12 amino acids. CDR3 sequence (DNA): TGTGCCACCAACCCAACAGGGTACGAGCAGTACTTC. Its protein product is CATNPTGYEQYF.

A note on this clonotype: Since a much larger clone is just one base distant, this may be a read error. The chain has TRBV7-9 and TRBJ2-1; D unresolved. The CDR3 runs 15 residues. CDR1 SEHNR and CDR2 FQNEAQ come from the germline V gene (reference sequence). The CDR3, as DNA: TGTGCCAGCAGCTTATCAGTTAGCTCCTACAATGGGCAGTTCTTC. This gives the protein CASSLSVSSYNGQFF.

The gene calls are TRBV4-1 and TRBJ2-7, with 10 bases identical to TRBD2. Germline-derived CDR1 and CDR2 are MGHRA and YSYEKL. The V and J ends lost 4 bases and 6 bases, in that order; junction bases with no gene match: 12. This CDR3 region has 16 residues. CDR3 nucleotides: TGCGCCAGCAGCCCACGAACAAGCGGGGGGGCCGGCGAGCAGTACTTC. Protein sequence: CASSPRTSGGAGEQYF.

This clonotype came up many times. This chain joins TRBV6-1 and TRBJ1-6, with 7 bases lining up with TRBD1. V lost 6 bases to trimming and J lost 1 base; unmatched junction nucleotides: 3. The CDR3 covers 15 residues. The V gene's germline CDR1 is MNHNS and CDR2 SASEGT. The CDR3 reads CASSGQVSYNSPLHF. As DNA, the CDR3 is TGTGCCAGCAGCGGACAGGTTTCCTATAATTCACCCCTCCACTTT.

The chain links TRBV5-4 to TRBJ1-2; D may be TRBD1 (6 bases). The germline V and J ends were trimmed by 2 bases and 4 bases, with 9 bases remaining between them. The CDR3 totals 13 residues. Germline assignment: CDR1 SGHNT and CDR2 YYREEE (reference sequence). This CDR3 is CASSFETGYGYTF. CDR3 nucleotide sequence: TGTGCCAGCAGCTTTGAGACAGGCTATGGCTACACCTTC.

This clonotype was counted many times. The chain links TRBV7-9 to TRBJ1-2, with unresolved D. Per the germline V gene, CDR1 is SEHNR and CDR2 is FQNEAQ (reference sequence). The ends were cut back, 1 base at V and 5 bases at J, with 5 bases in the middle. The CDR3 covers 12 residues. In nucleotides, the CDR3 is TGTGCCAGCAGCTTAGTTCCGTATGGCTACACCTTC. Its protein product is CASSLVPYGYTF.

The chain has TRBV6-2 or TRBV6-3 and TRBJ1-6; the D is unclear. Germline values: CDR1 MNHEY, CDR2 SVGEGT. The CDR3 runs to 14 residues. V gave up 2 bases and J gave up 7 bases, with 9 bases separating them. The CDR3 loop is CASSYGGNNSPLHF. The CDR3 bases are TGTGCCAGCAGTTACGGTGGAAACAATTCACCCCTCCACTTT.

This clonotype was detected ten times or more. The V gene is TRBV5-1, the J gene TRBJ2-3; TRBD2 matches at 9 bases. The CDR3 is 15 residues long. V was pared by 5 bases and J by 2 bases, with 6 bases of the junction left unmatched. Germline assignment: CDR1 SGHRS and CDR2 YFSETQ. The CDR3 region has the DNA TGCGCCAGCAGTGGCGGGGGGGCCGTCACAGATACGCAGTATTTT. Its translation is CASSGGGAVTDTQYF.

The chain uses TRBV11-2 and TRBJ1-2; weak D call: TRBD1 (6 bases). Germline V lookup: CDR1 SGHAT, CDR2 FQNNGV. CDR3 length: 16 residues. V was cut by 5 bases and J by 3 bases, with 19 bases left in between. For the CDR3, the DNA is TGTGCCAGCAGCCCCCCCTGGAGTTACAGGGACTATGGCTACACCTTC. Protein: CASSPPWSYRDYGYTF.

This clonotype appeared a few times. The rearrangement joins TRBV27 to TRBJ2-7, with a tentative D call TRBD2 (6 bases). The CDR3 runs 15 residues. V dropped 2 bases and J dropped 4 bases, with 15 bases sitting between them. Germline CDR1 reads MNHEY; CDR2 reads SMNVEV (reference sequence). The CDR3 sequence is CASSLGGQGGYEQYF. CDR3 sequence (DNA): TGTGCCAGCAGTTTAGGAGGGCAGGGTGGTTACGAGCAGTACTTC.

As to this clonotype: Given a much more abundant clone one base away, this may be a read error. Without the conserved terminal phenylalanine or tryptophan, this CDR3 likely stems from a read error. This rearrangement joins TRBV7-6 to TRBJ2-5; no clear D. V dropped 1 base and J dropped 5 bases, with 14 bases sitting between them. Germline CDR1 SGHVS, CDR2 FNYEAQ. The CDR3 loop spans 15 amino acids. The CDR3 here is CASSLEGERVETQYV. CDR3 coding DNA: TGTGCCAGCAGCTTAGAGGGTGAACGGGTTGAGACCCAGTACGTC.

A note on this clonotype: Possible read error: a much larger clone is one base away. V gene TRBV15 combines with J gene TRBJ1-2; D is uncertain. CDR1 LNHNV and CDR2 YYDKDF come from the germline V gene (reference sequence). This CDR3 contains 13 residues. The CDR3 loop is CATSRDMTYGYAF. The CDR3 region has the DNA TGTGCCACCAGCAGAGATATGACCTATGGCTACGCCTTC. Combining the CDR3 with reference TRBV15 and TRBJ1-2 gives the whole variable domain DAMVIQNPRYQVTQFGKPVTLSCSQTLNHNVMYWYQQKSSQAPKLLFHYYDKDFNNEADTPDNFQSRRPNTSFCFLDIRSPGLGDTAMYLCATSRDMTYGYAFGSGTRLTVV.

This clonotype showed up just a few times. This chain uses TRBV10-3 with TRBJ2-1; 7 bases map to TRBD1. V shed 2 bases, J shed 5 bases, and the junction held 12 bases outside the gene matches. This CDR3 region has 17 residues. Germline CDR1 and CDR2: ENHRY and SYGVKD. The CDR3 region is CAISEAPVGTVHNEQFF. The CDR3 DNA sequence: TGTGCCATCAGTGAGGCACCGGTGGGGACAGTCCACAATGAGCAGTTCTTC.

There are a few counts of this clonotype. The CDR3 loop is CAITRTGTMFQPQHF. DNA for the CDR3: TGTGCCATAACAAGGACAGGGACAATGTTTCAGCCCCAGCATTTT. The rearrangement links TRBV6-1 to TRBJ1-5; TRBD1 matches at 8 bases. The J segment lost 6 bases and the V segment lost 10 bases, leaving 14 bases of the junction unmatched. The CDR3 sequence is 15 residues long. In germline, CDR1 is MNHNS, CDR2 SASEGT.

The table lists this clonotype with many counts. This chain uses TRBV18 with TRBJ1-5; D call uncertain. Germline assignment: CDR1 KGHSH and CDR2 LQKENI. This CDR3 region has 13 residues. With 4 bases removed from V and 5 bases from J, the gap between germline ends came to 9 bases. The chain's CDR3 is CASSLLQDQPQHF. The CDR3 nucleotides read TGTGCCAGCTCACTCCTCCAGGATCAGCCCCAGCATTTT.

This clonotype was seen a few times. The V and J genes are TRBV7-9 and TRBJ2-2; 9 positions agree with TRBD1. The CDR3 sequence is 15 residues long. Germline-derived CDR1 and CDR2 are SEHNR and FQNEAQ (reference sequence). The V and J ends lost 5 bases and 7 bases, in that order; junction bases with no gene match: 8. The CDR3 protein is CASSPGTGTSGELFF. The CDR3 DNA sequence: TGTGCCAGCAGCCCCGGGACAGGGACGAGCGGGGAGCTGTTTTTT. Complete variable domain (other parts from reference TRBV7-9 and TRBJ2-2): DTGVSQNPRHKITKRGQNVTFRCDPISEHNRLYWYRQTLGQGPEFLTYFQNEAQLEKSRLLSDRFSAERPKGSFSTLEIQRTEQGDSAMYLCASSPGTGTSGELFFGEGSRLTVL.

The rearrangement links TRBV5-4 to TRBJ1-2; D is uncertain. Trimming took 4 bases from V and 0 from J, leaving 13 bases between them. This CDR3 spans 15 amino acids. Germline assignment: CDR1 SGHNT and CDR2 YYREEE (reference sequence). The CDR3 DNA reads as TGTGCCAGCAGCCCACAACACCGACCTAACTATGGCTACACCTTC. Translated, it gives CASSPQHRPNYGYTF.

The sample holds many counts of this clonotype. The CDR3 nucleotides read TGTGCCAGCAGCCCCCTGGGGGGGATCGGTCAGCCCCAGCATTTT. As protein: CASSPLGGIGQPQHF. The rearrangement joins TRBV12-3 or TRBV12-4 to TRBJ1-5; tentatively, D is TRBD1 (5 bases). Trimming removed 6 bases from V and 6 bases from J, with 18 bases in between. The CDR3 runs 15 residues.

The chain couples TRBV6-1 to TRBJ2-2, with a possible D match to TRBD1 (5 bases). CDR3 size: 14 residues. Germline CDR1 and CDR2: MNHNS and SASEGT. Trimming stripped 2 bases from V and 4 bases from J, with 8 bases between. CDR3 protein: CASSESGATGELFF. In nucleotides, the CDR3 is TGTGCCAGCAGTGAAAGTGGGGCCACCGGGGAGCTGTTTTTT.

This clonotype was counted ten times or more. The chain combines TRBV3-1 with TRBJ2-1, with D perhaps given as TRBD1 or TRBD2 (5 bases each). Between the trimmed V and J ends, which lost 2 bases and 2 bases, there was a span of 10 bases. Germline V gives CDR1 LGHDT, CDR2 YNNKEL (reference sequence). The CDR3 sequence is 15 residues long. CDR3 nucleotides: TGTGCCAGCAGCCAACCCCCGGGGCCCTACAATGAGCAGTTCTTC. It translates to CASSQPPGPYNEQFF.